This TCR beta chain comes out of a study of T-cell memory formation after mild COVID-19. In the case of this clonotype: The antigen remains undetermined.

The CDR3 loop spans 13 amino acids. Germline CDR1 reads SQVTM; CDR2 reads ANQGSEA. J was trimmed by 1 base and V by 6 bases; bases with no gene match: 5. Whole-study findings and limits: A balance of CD4 and CD8 characterized clones contracting day 15 to 85, whereas later expanders leaned CD4+. Pre-infection memory contained some responding clones, which suggested that cross-reactive memory had joined. Most CD4+ clones that shrank were in CM and EM, while CD8+ ones turned up in EMRA.

MiXCR was run by TCRdb on the 5' RACE reads, yielding one entry per CDR3 protein. The data hold 190,000 or so distinct CDR3 sequences, with 10% observed a single time. This receptor was taken from a man aged 18 to 29 who had mild COVID-19 (a few samples of this study predate the infection). Cell type and time point are not known. The chain has TRBV29-1 and TRBJ1-1; 7 positions match TRBD1. Sequenced sample: PBMCs or a T cell subset sorted from them (not recorded which). Here the CDR3 DNA reads TGCAGCGTCCACAGGGGCTGGAACACTGAAGCTTTCTTT. This encodes CSVHRGWNTEAFF.